The 16 T cell receptor beta chains below come from one sample, sequenced in a study of cytomegalovirus exposure and HLA in healthy donors. PCR involved 60 Vbeta and 13 Jbeta primers. Sequencing was performed with immunoSEQ multiplex PCR; in TCRdb, only in-frame clones are kept and a portion is missing. In the table there are over 95,000 clones, roughly 67% of which are singletons. The specimen sequenced was PBMCs. These receptors all stem from a man aged 18 to 29 in good health and CMV-seropositive.

About this clone itself: Other DNA variants within this sample encode the same CDR3. This chain joins TRBV20-1 and TRBJ2-2; D possibly corresponds to TRBD1 (5 bases). Germline-derived CDR1 and CDR2 are DFQATT and SNEGSKA (reference sequence). The CDR3 consists of 11 residues. V lost 5 bases and J 7 bases, leaving 8 bases between the germline ends. Here the CDR3 reads CSARRVGELFF. The CDR3 DNA is TGCAGTGCTCGCAGGGTCGGGGAGCTGTTTTTT.

The chain is built from TRBV7-2 and TRBJ1-5; 11 nucleotides match TRBD1. The ends lost 7 bases at V and 1 base at J; junction bases unmatched: 15. This CDR3 comprises 19 residues. CDR1 SGHTA and CDR2 FQGNSA come from the germline V gene. CDR3: CASILYRDRGEGSNQPQHF. CDR3 nucleotide sequence: TGTGCCAGCATCCTATACCGGGACAGGGGGGAGGGAAGCAATCAGCCCCAGCATTTT.

The gene calls are TRBV28 and TRBJ2-3; 11 bases line up with TRBD2. Germline CDR1 reads MDHEN; CDR2 reads SYDVKM. This CDR3 has 16 residues. V was pared by 10 bases and J by 0 bases, with 9 bases of the junction left unmatched. DNA of the CDR3: TGTGCCACTTTTCTAGCGGGGGGCCCCAGCACAGATACGCAGTATTTT. Its protein product is CATFLAGGPSTDTQYF.

The sample holds one count of this clone. The chain recombines TRBV5-1 with TRBJ2-1, with 10 nucleotides matching TRBD2. The V gene end was trimmed by 1 base and the J gene end by 8 bases; junction bases not matched to a gene: 6. The CDR3 contains 15 residues. Germline CDR1 and CDR2: SGHRS and YFSETQ. The CDR3: CASSLTSGGAYEQFF. CDR3 sequence (DNA): TGCGCCAGCAGCTTGACCAGCGGGGGGGCCTATGAGCAGTTCTTC.

Note on this clone: One end of the junction is discordant with germline, which a read error may explain. The chain is built from TRBV6-5 and TRBJ1-5; D is perhaps TRBD1 (6 bases). The germline CDR1 and CDR2 sequences are MNHEY and SVGAGI. The CDR3 spans 13 residues. CDR3 in DNA: TGTGCTAGCAGATTAACAGGGAGTCAGCCCCAGCATTTT. Translated, it gives CASRLTGSQPQHF.

This clone was found a few times. At the DNA level, this CDR3 is encoded by other sequences in the same sample as well. This rearrangement joins TRBV6-6 to TRBJ1-1; tentatively, D is TRBD1 (6 bases). The CDR3 totals 13 residues. Germline V gene lookup returns CDR1 MNHNY and CDR2 SVGAGI (reference sequence). V was trimmed by 6 bases and J by 3 bases, leaving 11 bases between them. The CDR3 coding sequence is TGTGCCAGCAGGACCAGGGGATACACTGAAGCTTTCTTT. It is translated as CASRTRGYTEAFF.

This clone was seen a handful of times. This chain connects TRBV11-3 to TRBJ2-5; 12 nucleotides match TRBD1. The CDR3 totals 18 residues. The V segment lost 5 bases and the J segment 1 base; nucleotides outside the gene matches: 11. Germline CDR1 SGHNT, CDR2 YENEEA. CDR3 loop: CASSPLGGTGGLQETQYF. The DNA for the CDR3 is TGTGCCAGCAGCCCGCTAGGGGGGACAGGGGGCCTCCAAGAGACCCAGTACTTC.

The chain joins TRBV6-5 to TRBJ2-1, with D maybe TRBD1 (5 bases). The CDR3 runs 13 residues. Per the germline V gene, CDR1 is MNHEY and CDR2 is SVGAGI. Trimming left V 5 bases short and J 7 bases short, with 12 bases between. CDR3 amino acids: CASSQGFHNEQFF. As DNA, the CDR3 is TGTGCCAGCAGTCAGGGCTTCCATAATGAGCAGTTCTTC.

This clone has a handful of counts. The chain uses TRBV18 and TRBJ2-7; weak D call: TRBD2 (5 bases). The CDR3 is 14 residues long. Germline lookup yields CDR1 KGHSH and CDR2 LQKENI. The germline V and J ends were trimmed by 4 bases and 3 bases, with 13 bases remaining between them. The CDR3 bases are TGTGCCAGCTCACAGACGGACGGAGGCTACGAGCAGTACGTC. It yields the protein CASSQTDGGYEQYV.

The V gene is TRBV5-1, the J gene TRBJ2-2, with 7 bases identical to TRBD1. Trimming at V came to 0 bases and at J to 14 bases, leaving 10 bases not matched to a gene. CDR3 length: 14 amino acids. Germline CDR1 and CDR2: SGHRS and YFSETQ. The DNA of the CDR3 is TGCGCCAGCAGCTTGGCAACAGGGGCCGCCCCTCTGTTTTTT. Translated, it gives CASSLATGAAPLFF. Using reference TRBV5-1 and TRBJ2-2 for the parts outside the CDR3, the full variable domain is KAGVTQTPRYLIKTRGQQVTLSCSPISGHRSVSWYQQTPGQGLQFLFEYFSETQRNKGNFPGRFSGRQFSNSRSEMNVSTLELGDSALYLCASSLATGAAPLFFGEGSRLTVL.

The CDR3 here is CASSQGALLGANVLTF. Written as DNA, the CDR3 is TGTGCCAGCTCACAGGGGGCGCTGCTGGGGGCCAACGTCCTGACTTTC. The chain couples TRBV18 to TRBJ2-6, with 7 nucleotides matching TRBD1. Germline CDR1 is KGHSH and CDR2 is LQKENI. The ends lost 4 bases at V and 4 bases at J; junction bases unmatched: 7. The CDR3 is 16 residues long.

This chain uses TRBV9 with TRBJ2-1; D remains ambiguous. The V and J ends lost 0 bases and 0 bases respectively, with 10 bases between them. This CDR3 is 16 amino acids long. CDR1 is SGDLS and CDR2 is YYNGEE in the germline V gene. CDR3 DNA sequence: TGTGCCAGCAGCGTAGTGGCAGGTAGCTCCTACAATGAGCAGTTCTTC. Amino acid sequence: CASSVVAGSSYNEQFF.

The rearrangement uses TRBV27 and TRBJ1-4; D remains unclear. This CDR3 contains 14 residues. V was cut by 2 bases and J by 6 bases, with 10 bases left in between. CDR1 and CDR2 (germline): MNHEY, SMNVEV (reference sequence). CDR3 residues: CASSLGWRDEKLFF. For the CDR3, the DNA is TGTGCCAGCAGTTTAGGGTGGCGGGATGAAAAACTGTTTTTT.

This chain connects TRBV11-2 to TRBJ2-1; 9 nucleotides match TRBD2. The CDR3 is 16 residues long. CDR1 and CDR2 (germline): SGHAT, FQNNGV. Trimming at V came to 1 base and at J to 10 bases, leaving 11 bases not matched to a gene. The CDR3: CASSLGRLAGMREQFF. The CDR3 bases are TGTGCCAGCAGCTTAGGCCGGCTAGCGGGGATGAGGGAGCAGTTCTTC.

The V gene is TRBV29-1, the J gene TRBJ2-5, with a weak D call TRBD2 (5 bases). The CDR3 runs to 11 residues. Trimming shortened V by 7 bases and J by 4 bases, and 10 bases separated the two germline ends. Germline-derived CDR1 and CDR2 are SQVTM and ANQGSEA. The CDR3 loop reads CSAARGETQYF. CDR3 coding DNA: TGCAGCGCCGCCCGGGGAGAGACCCAGTACTTC.

The genes are TRBV5-5 and TRBJ1-1; D gene uncertain. From germline, CDR1 is SGHKS and CDR2 YYEKEE (reference sequence). Trimming took 4 bases from V and 1 from J, leaving 11 bases between them. The CDR3 spans 14 residues. CDR3 loop: CASSATLGNTEAFF. The CDR3 nucleotides are TGTGCCAGCAGCGCCACGCTCGGGAACACTGAAGCTTTCTTT. Full variable domain (rest looked up from reference TRBV5-5 and TRBJ1-1): DAGVTQSPTHLIKTRGQQVTLRCSPISGHKSVSWYQQVLGQGPQFIFQYYEKEERGRGNFPDRFSARQFPNYSSELNVNALLLGDSALYLCASSATLGNTEAFFGQGTRLTVV.